The clone carrying this TCR beta chain has only a few counts. The antigen is not known. This sample is drawn from a study of T cells in Graves' hyperthyroidism and ophthalmopathy. Findings and limits, study-wide: Most clonotypes expanded in the thyroid (above 0.001) were also present in blood.

TCR beta CDR3 sequences were amplified from RNA transcripts. The primer set for the first-round RT-PCR of the TCR CDR3 was HTBI. Using its own MiXCR run on the multiplex PCR reads, TCRdb lists one record per CDR3 protein. The sample has fewer than 450,000 distinct CDR3 sequences, around 15% seen once; the top ten hold approximately 27%. Uncontrolled infection, other autoimmune disease, pregnancy or lactation excluded patients. Clinical symptoms, serum thyroxine, TRAb, thyroid ultrasound and orbital computed tomography established diagnosis. Source material for PBMCs was over 8 ml fresh peripheral blood. V lost 5 bases and J 6 bases, leaving 13 bases between the germline ends. The CDR3 runs 13 residues. Germline lookup yields CDR1 SGHTA and CDR2 FQGNSA.

Sequencing was done on a sample of blood. The clonotype comes from a man aged 45-65 years with Graves' ophthalmopathy. The gene calls are TRBV7-2 and TRBJ1-2; possible D gene TRBD1, 5 bases. This chain's CDR3 is CASSPGPSNGYTF. The CDR3 DNA sequence: TGTGCCAGCAGCCCGGGACCCTCAAATGGCTACACCTTC.